This entry lists 14 T cell receptor beta chains sequenced from one sample in a study of T cell responses to AZD1222 COVID-19 vaccine. Some clones are missing from TCRdb's copy, which holds only in-frame ones; the method was immunoSEQ multiplex PCR. The table has approximately 100,000 clones, 80% to 90% seen once. The input for sequencing was peripheral blood, taken on day 0 of AZD1222 vaccination. The receptors were gathered from an adult in good health.

The chain has TRBV6-5 and TRBJ1-1; a possible D gene is TRBD1 (6 bases). Trimming took off 2 bases at V and 5 bases at J, with 12 bases between the two ends. CDR1 is MNHEY, CDR2 SVGAGI, per germline. This CDR3 has 14 residues. The CDR3 sequence is CASSYGRGETEAFF. CDR3 in DNA: TGTGCCAGCAGTTACGGGAGGGGGGAGACTGAAGCTTTCTTT.

The genes are TRBV5-1 and TRBJ2-1; D not certain. The length of the CDR3 is 13 residues. Germline loops: CDR1 SGHRS, CDR2 YFSETQ. Trimming stripped 4 bases from V and 8 bases from J, with 13 bases between. The CDR3 nucleotides are TGCGCCAGCAGCCCAGATATGAGCCATGAGCAGTTCTTC. It encodes CASSPDMSHEQFF. The full variable domain, with the rest looked up from reference TRBV5-1 and TRBJ2-1, is KAGVTQTPRYLIKTRGQQVTLSCSPISGHRSVSWYQQTPGQGLQFLFEYFSETQRNKGNFPGRFSGRQFSNSRSEMNVSTLELGDSALYLCASSPDMSHEQFFGPGTRLTVL.

J is TRBJ2-5 and V is TRBV5-6, with 7 bases identical to TRBD2. V gave up 3 bases and J gave up 0 bases; unmatched junction bases: 2. CDR3 length: 14 residues. Per the germline V gene, CDR1 is SGHDT and CDR2 is YYEEEE. The CDR3 spells CASSWGGNQETQYF. The DNA for the CDR3 is TGTGCCAGCAGCTGGGGGGGAAACCAAGAGACCCAGTACTTC.

CDR3 sequence: CASGSSYEQYF. The CDR3 DNA sequence: TGTGCGAGCGGGAGCTCCTACGAGCAGTACTTC. The V gene is TRBV9, the J gene TRBJ2-7; 8 nucleotides agree with TRBD2. This CDR3 spans 11 amino acids. Germline V gene data show CDR1 as SGDLS and CDR2 as YYNGEE.

This rearrangement joins TRBV14 to TRBJ2-3; 7 nucleotides agree with TRBD1. The germline CDR1 and CDR2 sequences are SGHDN and FVKESK. Trimming cost V 0 bases and J 5 bases; bases outside gene matches: 11. This CDR3 has 17 amino acids. For the CDR3, the DNA is TGTGCCAGCAGCCAAGACCACAGGGGAAAGTTTCTAGATACGCAGTATTTT. This gives the protein CASSQDHRGKFLDTQYF.

The genes are TRBV3-1 (or the pseudogene TRBV3-2) and TRBJ1-3; TRBD1 is a possible D gene (5 bases). Looked up from germline, CDR1 is LGHDT and CDR2 is YNNKEL (reference sequence). Trimming shortened V by 4 bases and J by 0 bases, and 13 bases separated the two germline ends. The CDR3 consists of 16 residues. CDR3 loop: CASSRPGLISGNTIYF. DNA of the CDR3: TGTGCCAGCAGCCGGCCGGGACTCATCTCTGGAAACACCATATATTTT.

The chain joins TRBV7-9 to TRBJ1-1; possible D gene TRBD1, 5 bases. Trimming took off 5 bases at V and 7 bases at J, with 14 bases between the two ends. Germline-derived CDR1 and CDR2 are SEHNR and FQNEAQ (reference sequence). This CDR3 spans 13 amino acids. Here the CDR3 DNA reads TGTGCCAGCAGCCTCAGGGACGGGGGTGAAGCTTTCTTT. This encodes CASSLRDGGEAFF.

The chain is built from TRBV3-1 (or the pseudogene TRBV3-2) and TRBJ2-1; D call uncertain. CDR1 is LGHDT and CDR2 is YNNKEL in the germline V gene (reference sequence). Trimming cost V 2 bases and J 5 bases, with 4 bases left between them. The CDR3 spans 12 residues. CDR3 residues: CASSQRNNEQFF. The CDR3 DNA follows: TGTGCCAGCAGCCAAAGGAACAATGAGCAGTTCTTC.

A word on this clone: A read error may account for a junction end that differs from germline. This chain joins TRBV20-1 and TRBJ1-2; 10 nucleotides match TRBD1. The CDR3 spans 11 residues. CDR1 and CDR2 (germline): DFQATT, SNEGSKA (reference sequence). CDR3 sequence: CSGQGDYGYTF. As DNA, the CDR3 is TGTTCCGGACAGGGGGACTATGGCTACACCTTC.

The V call is TRBV19, the J call TRBJ1-1; 10 bases fit TRBD1. The V and J ends lost 3 bases and 6 bases, in that order; junction bases with no gene match: 7. This CDR3 region has 15 residues. Per the germline V gene, CDR1 is LNHDA and CDR2 is SQIVND (reference sequence). The CDR3 DNA follows: TGTGCCAGTAGTATCGACAGGGGGCGTGGGGCTGAAGCTTTCTTT. Translating gives CASSIDRGRGAEAFF.

The CDR3 nucleotides read TGTGCCAGCAGCCAAAGGGATTGGGGAACTAATGAAAAACTGTTTTTT. It encodes CASSQRDWGTNEKLFF. The genes are TRBV3-1 (or the pseudogene TRBV3-2) and TRBJ1-4; D gene unclear. The CDR3 is 16 amino acids. Trimming removed 2 bases from V and 1 base from J, with 11 bases in between. Germline V gene sequence: CDR1 LGHDT, CDR2 YNNKEL (reference sequence).

The chain joins TRBV28 to TRBJ2-5; the D gene is possibly TRBD1 (6 bases). This CDR3 spans 15 amino acids. V lost 2 bases to trimming and J lost 1 base, with 11 bases between them. CDR1 is MDHEN, CDR2 SYDVKM, per germline. The CDR3 DNA follows: TGTGCCAGCAGTTTACGGACAGTGGCCCAAGAGACCCAGTACTTC. Encoded protein: CASSLRTVAQETQYF.

The V and J genes are TRBV6-5 and TRBJ2-7; 8 bases match TRBD2. This CDR3 is built from 15 residues. CDR1 and CDR2 from the germline V gene are MNHEY and SVGAGI. Trimming at V came to 6 bases and at J to 2 bases, leaving 9 bases not matched to a gene. CDR3 residues: CASRHKRESPYEQYF. CDR3 DNA sequence: TGTGCCAGCAGACATAAGCGGGAGTCCCCCTACGAGCAGTACTTC.

The V and J genes are TRBV4-1 and TRBJ2-7, with D uncertain. Germline CDR1 MGHRA, CDR2 YSYEKL. Trimming took off 0 bases at V and 5 bases at J, with 11 bases between the two ends. The CDR3 runs to 14 residues. The CDR3 reads CASSQDPTANEQYF. CDR3 in DNA: TGCGCCAGCAGCCAAGATCCCACGGCGAACGAGCAGTACTTC.